This passage covers 27 T cell receptor beta chains from one sample sequenced in a study of T cells in women clearing cervical HPV infection. Sequencing was performed with immunoSEQ multiplex PCR; in TCRdb, only in-frame clones are kept and a portion is missing. The listing contains around 17,000 clones. Sequenced: blood buffy coat. The receptors come from a woman aged 18 to 75 with a cervical HPV16 infection that either progressed to CIN3+ or cleared (not recorded which).

Details on this clone: From the germline J gene comes the end of the CDR3, since the read stops 3 residues before it. The chain carries TRBV6-1 and TRBJ2-3, with 7 bases aligning to TRBD2. CDR1 is MNHNS and CDR2 is SASEGT in the germline V gene. Trimming cost V 3 bases and J 4 bases; bases outside gene matches: 4. The CDR3 totals 14 residues. CDR3 loop: CASSEGGSADTQYF. The sequenced part of the CDR3 DNA is TGTGCCAGCAGTGAGGGGGGGAGCGCAGATACG.

Concerning this clone: Coverage ceases 3 residues before the CDR3 finishes, and the germline J gene fills in the end. The chain is built from TRBV5-1 and TRBJ2-7; 7 nucleotides align to TRBD2. This CDR3 region has 18 residues. CDR1 SGHRS and CDR2 YFSETQ come from the germline V gene. Trimming cost V 0 bases and J 0 bases; bases outside gene matches: 12. The covered CDR3 bases are TGCGCCAGCAGCTTGGGCCCCCTTGGCGGGGGTCTCTCCTACGAG. This gives the protein CASSLGPLGGGLSYE. The full CDR3 protein reads CASSLGPLGGGLSYEQYF.

Comment on this clone: The read finishes 3 residues shy of the CDR3 end, and the germline J gene is used to complete it. V is TRBV5-6 and J is TRBJ1-2; 10 bases align to TRBD1. This CDR3 contains 14 residues. The trim removed 3 bases at V and 1 base at J, leaving 0 bases unmatched. Per germline, CDR1 SGHDT and CDR2 YYEEEE. The CDR3 reads CASSWDRGNYGYTF. The covered CDR3 bases are TGTGCCAGCAGCTGGGACAGGGGTAACTATGGC.

Regarding this clone: The read ends 3 residues early relative to the CDR3; the germline J gene fills the gap. The chain is built from TRBV2 and TRBJ2-7; 11 bases fit TRBD2. The ends lost 4 bases at V and 0 bases at J; junction bases unmatched: 11. The CDR3 runs 18 residues. Germline CDR1 reads SNHLY; CDR2 reads FYNNEI. CDR3 in amino acids: CASSVEVSGGASSYEQYF. The part of the CDR3 DNA that was read is TGTGCCAGCAGTGTTGAGGTTAGCGGGGGGGCGAGCTCCTACGAG.

As to this clone: The CDR3 end falls 3 residues outside the read, so it is completed with the germline J gene. The V and J genes are TRBV7-2 and TRBJ1-1; TRBD1 might be the D (5 bases). There are 13 residues in the CDR3. The ends were cut back, 8 bases at V and 0 bases at J, with 10 bases in the middle. Germline assignment: CDR1 SGHTA and CDR2 FQGNSA. CDR3 DNA (partial): TGTGCCAGCTGTAGACAGATGAACACTGAA. Its translation: CASCRQMNTE. The entire CDR3 is CASCRQMNTEAFF.

A remark on this clone: The read falls 3 residues short of the CDR3 end, and the missing part is taken from the germline J gene. This sequence joins TRBV7-9 and TRBJ1-1; TRBD1 agrees at 7 bases. With V trimmed by 6 bases and J by 4 bases, 8 bases remained unmatched. There are 14 residues in the CDR3. From germline, CDR1 is SEHNR and CDR2 FQNEAQ (reference sequence). CDR3 bases read: TGTGCCAGCAGGAGACAGGGAGTCGGCACTGAA. Translation: CASRRQGVGTE. The entire CDR3 sequence reads CASRRQGVGTEAFF.

By frequency, this clone registers medium-sized. The CDR3 end is not reached by the read, which stops 3 residues before it; the germline J gene fills it in. At the DNA level, this CDR3 is encoded by other sequences in the same sample as well. V is TRBV10-2 and J is TRBJ2-5, with TRBD2 matching over 9 bases. Germline CDR1 reads WSHSY; CDR2 reads SAAADI. CDR3 length equals 14 residues. The V gene end was trimmed by 4 bases and the J gene end by 5 bases; junction bases not matched to a gene: 5. CDR3 sequence reads: CASSGGLAGETQYF. CDR3 bases read: TGCGCCAGCAGTGGGGGACTAGCAGGCGAGACC.

With regard to this clone: The read ends 3 residues before the CDR3 terminus; that terminus is restored from the germline J gene. The rearrangement uses TRBV9 and TRBJ1-3, with unresolved D. V lost 4 bases and J 3 bases, leaving 8 bases between the germline ends. This CDR3 has 13 residues. Germline V gene sequence: CDR1 SGDLS, CDR2 YYNGEE. This CDR3 is CASSPQNGNTIYF. Partial CDR3 DNA: TGTGCCAGCAGCCCCCAAAATGGAAACACC.

Comments on this clone: The junction shows a germline mismatch at one end, possibly a read error. The read ends 3 residues shy of where the CDR3 ends; the end is completed using the germline J gene. The rearrangement joins TRBV4-2 to TRBJ2-3; 8 positions agree with TRBD1. Germline V gene sequence: CDR1 LGHNA, CDR2 YNFKEQ. CDR3 length equals 15 residues. CDR3 bases read: TGCGCCAGCAGCCCCGGACAGGGTACTACAGATACG. Translating gives CASSPGQGTTDT. The full-length CDR3 reads as CASSPGQGTTDTQYF.

Regarding this clone: Read coverage stops 3 residues before the CDR3 terminus; the germline J gene supplies the remainder. The genes are TRBV19 and TRBJ2-1, with TRBD2 as a possible D gene (7 bases). The CDR3 loop spans 14 amino acids. Trimming removed 6 bases from V and 5 bases from J, with 14 bases in between. Germline V gene lookup returns CDR1 LNHDA and CDR2 SQIVND (reference sequence). CDR3 loop: CASRRGALDNEQFF. CDR3 bases read: TGTGCCAGTAGACGGGGGGCGTTGGACAATGAG.

CDR3 residues: CSARDGLAGAPPPETQYF. The sequenced part of the CDR3 DNA is TGCAGTGCTAGGGACGGACTAGCGGGGGCCCCGCCCCCCGAGACC. This chain links TRBV20-1 with TRBJ2-5; 13 bases are shared with TRBD2. Read data end 3 residues before the CDR3 end; the end is taken from the germline J gene. This CDR3 spans 18 amino acids. The germline CDR1 and CDR2 sequences are DFQATT and SNEGSKA (reference sequence). The trim removed 3 bases at V and 5 bases at J, leaving 15 bases unmatched.

A remark on this clone: The read is 3 residues too short to cover the CDR3 end, so that end is filled in from the germline J gene. The J gene is TRBJ1-1, the V gene TRBV30; D perhaps matches TRBD1 (5 bases). Germline V gene sequence: CDR1 GTSNPN, CDR2 SVGIG (reference sequence). This CDR3 region has 15 residues. V gave up 0 bases and J gave up 0 bases, with 11 bases separating them. The CDR3 reads CAWSVLRGMNTEAFF. The sequenced part of the CDR3 DNA is TGTGCCTGGAGTGTATTGCGGGGGATGAACACTGAA.

A remark on this clone: The DNA ends 3 residues before the CDR3 does, and the rest of the CDR3 is filled in from the germline J gene. The rearrangement links TRBV6-1 to TRBJ2-1; D may be TRBD2 (5 bases). V was cut by 4 bases and J by 9 bases, with 10 bases left in between. The germline gives CDR1 MNHNS, CDR2 SASEGT. The CDR3 has 12 amino acids. CDR3 amino acids: CASSGRAGEQFF. The covered CDR3 bases are TGTGCCAGCAGTGGTAGGGCGGGTGAG.

In the case of this clone: The missing CDR3 end, 3 residues past where the read stops, is filled in from the germline J gene. V is TRBV4-1 and J is TRBJ1-3; D not resolved. The CDR3 length is 15 residues. Germline values: CDR1 MGHRA, CDR2 YSYEKL. The V end lost 4 bases, the J end lost 6 bases, and 16 bases lay between the germline ends. The CDR3 protein is CASSPGAARPNTIYF. The part of the CDR3 DNA that was read is TGCGCCAGCAGCCCGGGTGCCGCAAGGCCAAACACC.

To note about this clone: The missing CDR3 end, 3 residues past where the read stops, is filled in from the germline J gene. The V call is TRBV12-3 or TRBV12-4, the J call TRBJ2-5, with 14 bases that match TRBD2. V trimming: 6 bases; J trimming: 5 bases; junction bases outside the gene matches: 11. The length of the CDR3 is 17 residues. The CDR3 loop reads CASSPETSGGAGETQYF. CDR3 DNA, as far as it was read: TGTGCCAGCAGCCCGGAGACTAGCGGGGGGGCCGGGGAGACC.

On this clone: The read finishes 3 residues shy of the CDR3 end, and the germline J gene is used to complete it. The chain carries TRBV20-1 and TRBJ1-4; D may be TRBD1 (6 bases). This CDR3 is built from 18 residues. Trimming shortened V by 2 bases and J by 5 bases, and 24 bases separated the two germline ends. Germline CDR1 reads DFQATT; CDR2 reads SNEGSKA (reference sequence). The sequenced CDR3 bases are TGCAGTGCTAGAATCATTTTTGGGGGCGGCACGGGGAATGAAAAA. Its protein product is CSARIIFGGGTGNEK. The CDR3 as a whole reads CSARIIFGGGTGNEKLFF.

A note on this clone: The CDR3 end lies 3 residues beyond the end of the read and is filled in from the germline J gene. The chain couples TRBV7-9 to TRBJ1-1; tentative D call: TRBD1 (5 bases). The CDR3 contains 14 residues. V shed 1 base and J shed 4 bases, with 10 bases lying between them. Germline CDR1 SEHNR, CDR2 FQNEAQ (reference sequence). CDR3 protein: CASSLEGIGTEAFF. The CDR3 bases that were read are TGTGCCAGCAGCTTAGAGGGGATAGGCACTGAA.

With regard to this clone: The read falls 3 residues short of the CDR3 end, and the missing part is taken from the germline J gene. The chain combines TRBV4-1 with TRBJ2-5; 10 nucleotides agree with TRBD1. Germline V gives CDR1 MGHRA, CDR2 YSYEKL. J was trimmed by 5 bases and V by 2 bases; bases with no gene match: 8. The CDR3 totals 16 residues. The CDR3 spells CASSQPGQGIVETQYF. Incomplete CDR3 DNA: TGCGCCAGCAGCCAACCGGGACAGGGGATAGTCGAGACC.

As regards this clone: The CDR3 extends 3 residues past the end of the read, so its final part is completed from the germline J gene. The rearrangement joins TRBV20-1 to TRBJ2-5, with D possibly being TRBD2 (6 bases). The CDR3 sequence is 11 residues long. Germline V CDR1 and CDR2: DFQATT, SNEGSKA (reference sequence). The CDR3 here is CSARDSQTQYF. The CDR3 bases that were read are TGCAGTGCCCGGGACTCCCAAACC.

About this clone: The read falls 3 residues short of the CDR3 end, and the missing part is taken from the germline J gene. The genes are TRBV5-1 and TRBJ2-7; the match to TRBD1 covers 7 bases. J lost 4 bases, V lost 4 bases, and 8 bases had no gene match. Looked up from germline, CDR1 is SGHRS and CDR2 is YFSETQ. The CDR3 loop spans 14 amino acids. CDR3 DNA, as far as it was read: TGCGCCAGCAGCCTACAGGGGATGGAATACGAG. Encoded protein: CASSLQGMEYE. The full CDR3 is CASSLQGMEYEQYF.

A remark on this clone: The read ends 3 residues early relative to the CDR3; the germline J gene fills the gap. This sequence joins TRBV24-1 and TRBJ2-3; D might be TRBD1 (5 bases). The germline V gene encodes CDR1 KGHDR and CDR2 SFDVKD. V shed 1 base and J shed 2 bases, with 12 bases lying between them. CDR3 length equals 16 residues. CDR3 residues: CATSDFGQGNTDTQYF. The sequenced part of the CDR3 DNA is TGTGCCACCAGTGATTTTGGGCAGGGAAACACAGATACG.

Concerning this clone: The CDR3 end is not reached by the read, which stops 3 residues before it; the germline J gene fills it in. This chain connects TRBV5-1 to TRBJ2-7, with 8 bases fitting TRBD1. This CDR3 is 14 amino acids long. Trimming cost V 4 bases and J 3 bases; bases outside gene matches: 6. Germline loops: CDR1 SGHRS, CDR2 YFSETQ. Partial CDR3 DNA: TGCGCCAGCAGCCCCACTGGACAGGGCTACGAG. Amino acid sequence: CASSPTGQGYE. The whole CDR3 is CASSPTGQGYEQYF.

About this clone itself: The read gets to within 3 residues of the CDR3 end, and the germline J gene fills in the rest. The V call is TRBV19, the J call TRBJ2-2, with 10 bases lining up with TRBD2. The V gene's germline CDR1 is LNHDA and CDR2 SQIVND (reference sequence). V lost 3 bases and J lost 9; bases outside the gene matches: 10. The CDR3 spans 16 residues. Here the CDR3 reads CASSMFLAGAQRELFF. CDR3 DNA, as far as it was read: TGTGCCAGTAGTATGTTTCTAGCGGGGGCGCAAAGGGAG.

The CDR3 region is CASSQQTGVEEKLFF. The sequenced CDR3 bases are TGTGCCAGCAGTCAACAGACAGGGGTGGAAGAAAAA. The rearrangement links TRBV28 to TRBJ1-4, with 8 nucleotides matching TRBD1. The CDR3 goes on 3 residues after the read ends, and that part is filled in from the germline J gene. The CDR3 has 15 residues. Germline values: CDR1 MDHEN, CDR2 SYDVKM. Germline trimming cut 5 bases from V and 8 bases from J; bases unmatched to any gene: 10. The full variable domain, its missing parts supplied by reference TRBV28 and TRBJ1-4, is DVKVTQSSRYLVKRTGEKVFLECVQDMDHENMFWYRQDPGLGLRLIYFSYDVKMKEKGDIPEGYSVSREKKERFSLILESASTNQTSMYLCASSQQTGVEEKLFFGSGTQLSVL.

As concerns this clone: The sequence runs out 3 residues before the end of the CDR3; the remainder is reconstructed from the germline J gene. The chain couples TRBV29-1 to TRBJ2-1; 9 nucleotides align to TRBD1. The CDR3 runs to 13 residues. Looked up from germline, CDR1 is SQVTM and CDR2 is ANQGSEA. V trimming: 1 base; J trimming: 7 bases; junction bases outside the gene matches: 2. The CDR3 is CSVEGQGGNEQFF. The CDR3 bases that were read are TGCAGCGTTGAAGGACAGGGGGGGAATGAG.

Remarks on this clone: Sequencing ends 3 residues short of the CDR3 end; the germline J gene provides the rest. The chain has TRBV5-1 and TRBJ2-5, with D maybe TRBD2 (7 bases). Per germline, CDR1 SGHRS and CDR2 YFSETQ. V lost 6 bases, J lost 1 base, and 16 bases lay in between. This CDR3 spans 15 amino acids. The CDR3 bases that were read are TGCGCCAGCAAAGAATTCGGGGGGCTCCAAGAGACC. Translated, it gives CASKEFGGLQET. The whole CDR3 is CASKEFGGLQETQYF.

In the case of this clone: The read falls 3 residues short of the CDR3 end, and the missing part is taken from the germline J gene. The V gene is TRBV2, the J gene TRBJ1-3; perhaps TRBD1 as D (6 bases). Trimming shortened V by 4 bases and J by 3 bases, and 16 bases separated the two germline ends. Germline V lookup: CDR1 SNHLY, CDR2 FYNNEI. CDR3 size: 16 residues. The covered CDR3 bases are TGTGCCAGCAGTGCCCAGGGGTCAGGCGTTGGAAACACC. Translated, it gives CASSAQGSGVGNT. The entire CDR3 protein is CASSAQGSGVGNTIYF.